This TCR beta chain originates from a study of T cell responses to AZD1222 COVID-19 vaccine. Study-wide points: Repertoire sampling occurred only after the peak T cell response.

This CDR3 is built from 15 residues. CDR1 and CDR2 from the germline V gene are LNHNV and YYDKDF (reference sequence). V shed 0 bases, J shed 3 bases, and the junction held 2 bases outside the gene matches. Profiled with immunoSEQ multiplex PCR; TCRdb holds only in-frame clones, not every one. The sample gives around 170,000 clones, 85% to 95% of which show up once; approximately 4.7% is in the top ten. A note on this clone: Its antigen is unidentified.

The V call is TRBV15, the J call TRBJ1-1; TRBD1 aligns across 9 bases. The input for sequencing was peripheral blood, taken on day 0 of AZD1222 vaccination. This clonotype was sampled from an adult in good health. The chain's CDR3 is CATSREQGAHTEAFF. The DNA for the CDR3 is TGTGCCACCAGCAGAGAACAGGGGGCGCACACTGAAGCTTTCTTT.